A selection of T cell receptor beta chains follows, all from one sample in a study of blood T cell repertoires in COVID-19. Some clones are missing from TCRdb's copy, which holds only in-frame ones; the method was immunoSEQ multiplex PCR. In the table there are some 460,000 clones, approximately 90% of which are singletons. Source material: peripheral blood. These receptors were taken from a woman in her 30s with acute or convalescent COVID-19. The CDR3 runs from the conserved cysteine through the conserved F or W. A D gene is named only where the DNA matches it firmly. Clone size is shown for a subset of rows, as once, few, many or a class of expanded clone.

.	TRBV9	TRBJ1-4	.	TGTGCCAGCAGCGATAACCCGGGAGGTTCAACTAATGAAAAACTGTTTTTT	CASSDNPGGSTNEKLFF
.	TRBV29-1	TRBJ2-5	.	TGCAGCGTTGCAAGGACGGGGAACCAAGAGACCCAGTACTTC	CSVARTGNQETQYF
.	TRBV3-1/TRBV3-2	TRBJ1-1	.	TGTGCCAGCGGGTGGGGGCCCGAAGCTTTCTTT	CASGWGPEAFF
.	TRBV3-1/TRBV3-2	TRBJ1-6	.	TGTGCCAGCAGCCAAGAGGTGGGGGGGAATTCACCCCTCCACTTT	CASSQEVGGNSPLHF
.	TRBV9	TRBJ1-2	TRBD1	TGTGCCAGCAGCGTAGGGCAGGGGGACGGCTACACCTTC	CASSVGQGDGYTF
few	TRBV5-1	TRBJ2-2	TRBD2	TGCGCCAGCAGTTATCGACTAGCGGAGACCGGGGAGCTGTTTTTT	CASSYRLAETGELFF
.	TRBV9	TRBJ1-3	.	TGTGCCAGCAGCGGACACTCTGGAAACACCATATATTTT	CASSGHSGNTIYF
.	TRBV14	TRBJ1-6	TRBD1	TGTGCCAGCAGCCCCGCTTGGGGGACAGGGTATTCACCCCTCCACTTT	CASSPAWGTGYSPLHF
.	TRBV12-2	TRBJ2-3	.	TGTGCAAGTCATGCGGGGGGCTGGACAGATACGCAGTATTTT	CASHAGGWTDTQYF
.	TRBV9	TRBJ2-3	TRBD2	TGTGCCAGCAGCCCACGATCCAGTAGCGGGGGTCCAATTAGCACAGATACGCAGTATTTT	CASSPRSSSGGPISTDTQYF
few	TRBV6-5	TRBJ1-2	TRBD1	TGTGCCAGCAGTCCGTACACAGGGGCTAACTATGGCTACACCTTC	CASSPYTGANYGYTF
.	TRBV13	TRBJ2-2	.	TGTGCCAGCAGCCGACTAACCACGAACACCGGGGAGCTGTTTTTT	CASSRLTTNTGELFF
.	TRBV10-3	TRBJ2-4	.	TGTGCCATCATAAGTCATCGACAGTCTGAAACACTAGCCAAAAACATTCAGTACTTC	CAIISHRQSETLAKNIQYF
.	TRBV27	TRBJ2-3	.	TGTGCCAGCAGTTTTGCGTCACTAGTTGGCACAGATACGCAGTATTTT	CASSFASLVGTDTQYF
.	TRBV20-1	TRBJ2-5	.	TGCAGTGCTAGTTCCAGCCAAGAGACCCAGTACTTC	CSASSSQETQYF
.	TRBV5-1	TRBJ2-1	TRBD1	TGCGCCAGCAGCTCTGACAGGGGGGCCTACAATGAGCAGTTCTTC	CASSSDRGAYNEQFF
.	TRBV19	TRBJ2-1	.	TGTGCCAGTAGTATTGGGGGCTATGAGCAGTTCTTC	CASSIGGYEQFF
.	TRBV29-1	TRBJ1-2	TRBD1	TGCAGCGTGTCGACAGGGGACTATGGCTACACCTTC	CSVSTGDYGYTF
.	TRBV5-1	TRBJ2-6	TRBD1	TGCGCCAGCAGCTCACAGGGGGCCTCCAGCTTTTTTGGGGCCAACGTCCTGACTTTC	CASSSQGASSFFGANVLTF
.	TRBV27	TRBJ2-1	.	TGTGCCAGCAGCGTCCTGGGCCCTGATAACAATGAGCAGTTCTTC	CASSVLGPDNNEQFF
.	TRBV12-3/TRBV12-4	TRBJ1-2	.	TGTGCCAGCAGGACCAGGGGAGGCTACACCTTC	CASRTRGGYTF
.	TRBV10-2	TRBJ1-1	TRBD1	TGCGCCAGCCGGGACAGGGGTTTCACTGAAGCTTTCTTT	CASRDRGFTEAFF
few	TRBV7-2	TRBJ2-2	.	TGTGCCAGCAGTCCAGCCCTTCCGGGACAACGACGGGCCGGGGAGCTGTTTTTT	CASSPALPGQRRAGELFF
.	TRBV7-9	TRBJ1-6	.	TGTGCCAGCAGACCCCCGGGTCAAAATTCACCCCTCCACTTT	CASRPPGQNSPLHF
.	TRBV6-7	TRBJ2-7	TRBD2	TGTGCCAGCAGTTACCGTACGAACGGGAGGCTCTACGAGCAGTACTTC	CASSYRTNGRLYEQYF
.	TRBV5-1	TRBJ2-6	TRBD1	TGCGCCAGCAGCACGGGACAGGCCTCTGGGGCCAACGTCCTGACTTTC	CASSTGQASGANVLTF
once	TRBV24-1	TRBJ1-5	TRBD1	TGTGCCACCAGTGATTCGGGACAGGGCAATCAGCCCCAGCATTTT	CATSDSGQGNQPQHF
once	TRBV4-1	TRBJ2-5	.	TGCGCCAGCAGCCAAGTAGGGGGAGAGACCCAGTACTTC	CASSQVGGETQYF
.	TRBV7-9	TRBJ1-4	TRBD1	TGTGCCAGCAGTGAGAGGGACAGGGATTATGAAAAACTGTTTTTT	CASSERDRDYEKLFF
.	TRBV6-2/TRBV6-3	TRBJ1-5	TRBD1	TGTGCCAGCAGTTACGGGACAGGGAAGGATCAGCCCCAGCATTTT	CASSYGTGKDQPQHF
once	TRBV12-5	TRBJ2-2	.	TGTGCTAGTGGTTTGGTACTATCAGGGTCCCCCGGGGAGCTGTTTTTT	CASGLVLSGSPGELFF
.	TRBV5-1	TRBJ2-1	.	TGCGCCAGCAGTCAACAGGGCCACGGGTACAATGAGCAGTTCTTC	CASSQQGHGYNEQFF
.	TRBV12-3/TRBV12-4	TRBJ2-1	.	TGTGCCAGCAGTTTTCGCAATGAGCAGTTCTTC	CASSFRNEQFF
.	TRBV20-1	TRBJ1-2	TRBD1	TGCAGTGCTAGTACAGGGACAGGGAACTATGGCTACACCTTC	CSASTGTGNYGYTF
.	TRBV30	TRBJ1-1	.	TGTGCCTGGACCAAGGGGTCTGGTACTGAAGCTTTCTTT	CAWTKGSGTEAFF
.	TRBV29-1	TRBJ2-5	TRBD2	TGCAGCGTTGATTCTAGCGGGGGCCAAGAGACCCAGTACTTC	CSVDSSGGQETQYF
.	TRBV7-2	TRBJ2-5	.	TGTGCCAGCAGCTTAAAGGTCAGACGACTTCAAGAGACCCAGTACTTC	CASSLKVRRLQETQYF
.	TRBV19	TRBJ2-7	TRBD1	TGTGCCAGTAGCGCTCGACAGGGTTGGGGCTACGAGCAGTACTTC	CASSARQGWGYEQYF
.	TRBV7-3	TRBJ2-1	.	TGTGCCAGCAGCCGGAATGAGCAGTTCTTC	CASSRNEQFF
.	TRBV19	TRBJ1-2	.	TGTGCCAGTATCGTATTAGGGAGCGGCTACACCTTC	CASIVLGSGYTF
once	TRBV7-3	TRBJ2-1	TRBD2	TGTGCCAGCAGCCGGACTAGCGCCTACAATGAGCAGTTCTTC	CASSRTSAYNEQFF
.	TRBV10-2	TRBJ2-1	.	TGCGCCAGCAGTCCTGACAGGTTTTACAATGAGCAGTTCTTC	CASSPDRFYNEQFF
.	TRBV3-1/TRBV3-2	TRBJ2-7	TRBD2	TGTGCCAGCAGCCAATCCCTAGCGGGGGGGTACGAGCAGTACTTC	CASSQSLAGGYEQYF
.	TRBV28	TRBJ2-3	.	TGTGCCAGCAGACGGGGTTACGGAAGCACAGATACGCAGTATTTT	CASRRGYGSTDTQYF
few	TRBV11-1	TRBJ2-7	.	TGTGCCAGCAGCTCTAGACCGACCCACGAGCAGTACTTC	CASSSRPTHEQYF
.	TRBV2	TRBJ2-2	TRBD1	TGTGCCAGCAGTGAAGCCGGGACAGAGAACACCGGGGAGCTGTTTTTT	CASSEAGTENTGELFF
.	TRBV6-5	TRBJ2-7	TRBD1	TGTGCCAGCAGTTACAGACAGGGGGTTCCCGAGCAGTACTTC	CASSYRQGVPEQYF
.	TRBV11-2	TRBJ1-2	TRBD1	TGTGCCAGCAGCTCCGACAGGGGGCGGGGAGGGGGCTACACCTTC	CASSSDRGRGGGYTF
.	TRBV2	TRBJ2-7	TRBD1	TGTGCCAGCAGTGAGCGGACAGGACCCTACGAGCAGTACTTC	CASSERTGPYEQYF
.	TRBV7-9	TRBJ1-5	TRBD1	TGTGCCAGCAGCCGAATAAGGACAGGTTCTAGCAATCAGCCCCAGCATTTT	CASSRIRTGSSNQPQHF
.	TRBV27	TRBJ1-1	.	TGTGCCAGCAGCGCGAACAGGAACACTGAAGCTTTCTTT	CASSANRNTEAFF
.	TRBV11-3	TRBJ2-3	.	TGTGCCAGCAGCATAAACACAGATACGCAGTATTTT	CASSINTDTQYF
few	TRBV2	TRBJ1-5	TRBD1	TGTGCCAGCAGTGTGGCGCAGGGGGGCAATCAGCCCCAGCATTTT	CASSVAQGGNQPQHF
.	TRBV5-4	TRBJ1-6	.	TGTGCCAGCAGCTTGGGTCAGGGGCCGTACAATAATTCACCCCTCCACTTT	CASSLGQGPYNNSPLHF
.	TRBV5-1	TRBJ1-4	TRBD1	TGCGCCAGCAGCATTGGGGACAGAGCAACTAATGAAAAACTGTTTTTT	CASSIGDRATNEKLFF
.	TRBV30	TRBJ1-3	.	TGTGCCTGGAGTGCCAGGGGATCTGGAAACACCATATATTTT	CAWSARGSGNTIYF
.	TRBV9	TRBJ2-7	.	TGTGCAGTGGGGGGAAGGACCTACGAGCAGTACTTC	CAVGGRTYEQYF
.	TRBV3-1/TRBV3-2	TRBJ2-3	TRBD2	TGTGCCAGCAGCCAAGCCGAAACTAGCGGGGGGCCGAGCACAGATACGCAGTATTTT	CASSQAETSGGPSTDTQYF
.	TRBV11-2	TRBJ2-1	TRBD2	TGTGCCAGCAGCAAAGCCCCTAGCGGGGGGGTTTATGAGCAGTTCTTC	CASSKAPSGGVYEQFF
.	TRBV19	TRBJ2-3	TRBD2	TGTGCCAGTAGGAGGGGGACTAGCGGCACAGATACGCAGTATTTT	CASRRGTSGTDTQYF